This TCR beta chain was recorded in a study of response to subunit inactivated influenza vaccine (dated by TCRdb to 2017 to 2018). Background on the whole study: The study used deep quantitative T cell receptor repertoire profiling to track responses to a trivalent subunit inactivated influenza vaccine. The investigation overall reported the following: According to the authors, only a limited number of new T cells may be recruited by each seasonal influenza vaccination.

Per the germline V gene, SQVTM is the CDR1 and ANQGSEA is the CDR2. V gives up 4 bases and J gives up 4 bases, and the segment between their germline ends measures 7 bases. Inclusive of the bounding cysteine and phenylalanine, the CDR3 is 11 residues long. Only the CDR3 DNA is retained, 33 bases long and in frame from the first base. This clonotype occurred many times. No cognate antigen has been identified for it. Base qualities are not provided; no much larger clone lies one nucleotide away. The library was generated by RT-PCR. The sample was run on an Illumina HiSeq 2500. In TCRdb, the public reads were trimmed at Q25 with fastp and aligned with MiXCR, with productive beta chains retained. Each record represents a unique CDR3 protein, reported with the most common genes and DNA among its rows. The sample profile shows 400,000 to 650,000 distinct CDR3 sequences; approximately 7.3% of them were found once. The ten largest clones represent about an eighth of the sample.

The origin of this receptor is a man between 50 and 75 years old who received an inactivated influenza vaccine. Donor details come from another sample of the same person, matched by shared clones. The chain employs TRBV29-1 and TRBJ1-2, with the D gene not confidently named. The sequenced sample was PBMCs from blood, obtained around 25 months after vaccination. This receptor carries the CDR3 CSVGGSYGYTF. The DNA sequence is TGCAGCGTTGGAGGGAGCTATGGCTACACCTTC.